These T cell receptor beta chains were read from a single sample in a study of preoperative IRX-2 immunotherapy in early breast cancer. Clones were sequenced by immunoSEQ multiplex PCR, and TCRdb holds only the in-frame ones, with some missing. The table shows about 37,000 clones, with 82% occurring only once. Specimen: lymph node tissue, collected after IRX-2 immunotherapy. These receptors were obtained from a human donor with breast cancer. The CDR3 runs from the conserved cysteine through the conserved F or W. Each record gives: D gene, clone size, J gene, V gene, CDR3 DNA, CDR3 protein. A D gene is named only where the DNA matches it firmly. Not all rows give a size; the values are once, few, many and, for expanded clones, a class.

D: TRBD1; size: NA; J: TRBJ1-5; V: TRBV11-3; DNA: TGTGCCAGCAGCGAGGGACAGGGGAATCAGCCCCAGCATTTT; CDR3: CASSEGQGNQPQHF
D: NA; size: NA; J: TRBJ2-1; V: TRBV6-8; DNA: TGTGCCAGCAGTTCGACCTCCTACAATGAGCAGTTCTTC; CDR3: CASSSTSYNEQFF
D: NA; size: NA; J: TRBJ2-2; V: TRBV7-1; DNA: TGTGCCAGCAGCTTATGGGAATTGAACACCGGGGAGCTGTTTTTT; CDR3: CASSLWELNTGELFF
D: NA; size: once; J: TRBJ1-2; V: TRBV18; DNA: TGTGCCAGCTCACTGACAAAAACCCACTATGGCTACACCTTC; CDR3: CASSLTKTHYGYTF
D: TRBD2; size: NA; J: TRBJ2-5; V: TRBV6-8; DNA: TGTGCCAGCACTCCTAGCGGGTTAGGGCAAGAGACCCAGTACTTC; CDR3: CASTPSGLGQETQYF
D: NA; size: NA; J: TRBJ1-2; V: TRBV12-5; DNA: TGTGCCAGCACCCTCAGCAGCCCGGGGGACTATGGCTACACCTTC; CDR3: CASTLSSPGDYGYTF
D: TRBD1; size: NA; J: TRBJ1-2; V: TRBV19; DNA: TGTGCCAGTAGTATACTAGCCGGGACAGGGACCATCTATGGCTACACCTTC; CDR3: CASSILAGTGTIYGYTF
D: NA; size: NA; J: TRBJ2-2; V: TRBV7-7; DNA: TGTGCCAGCAGCTTAACCCCCTCCGTCCTCACCGGGGAGCTGTTTTTT; CDR3: CASSLTPSVLTGELFF
D: NA; size: NA; J: TRBJ1-2; V: TRBV11-3; DNA: TGTGCCAGCAGCTTAGATGCCGGGGATACTTATGGCTACACCTTC; CDR3: CASSLDAGDTYGYTF
D: NA; size: NA; J: TRBJ2-7; V: TRBV5-1; DNA: TGCGCCAGCAGTTTGGGAGGTCAGAATGACGAGCAGTACTTC; CDR3: CASSLGGQNDEQYF
D: TRBD2; size: NA; J: TRBJ2-5; V: TRBV6-8; DNA: TGTGCCAGCAGTTACTCGGGAACTAGCGGGGGAGAGACCCAGTACTTC; CDR3: CASSYSGTSGGETQYF
D: NA; size: once; J: TRBJ1-4; V: TRBV6-8; DNA: TGTGCCAGCATGGCCAGGGGCACCTCTAATGAAAAACTGTTTTTT; CDR3: CASMARGTSNEKLFF
D: NA; size: NA; J: TRBJ1-2; V: TRBV6-7; DNA: TGTGCCAGCAGTGAACCGTCAGGGGCCCAAATCTATGGCTACACCTTC; CDR3: CASSEPSGAQIYGYTF
D: NA; size: NA; J: TRBJ1-6; V: TRBV6-8; DNA: TGTGCCAGCAGTTACGGGGAGCCGCGTAATAATTCACCCCTCCACTTT; CDR3: CASSYGEPRNNSPLHF
D: TRBD2; size: NA; J: TRBJ2-2; V: TRBV5-1; DNA: TGCGCCAGCAGCTTCTACCAGCGGGGATCCGCGAACACCGGGGAGCTGTTTTTT; CDR3: CASSFYQRGSANTGELFF
D: NA; size: NA; J: TRBJ2-3; V: TRBV12-5; DNA: TGTGCCAGCGACTCCCCGAGTTCGGGCACAGATACGCAGTATTTT; CDR3: CASDSPSSGTDTQYF
D: NA; size: NA; J: TRBJ1-4; V: TRBV29-1; DNA: TGCAGCGTTGGGGGCCTTGCAACTAATGAAAAACTGTTTTTT; CDR3: CSVGGLATNEKLFF
D: NA; size: NA; J: TRBJ2-2; V: TRBV7-4; DNA: TGTGCCAGCAGCTTGTCCCCCACGAACACCGGGGAGCTGTTTTTT; CDR3: CASSLSPTNTGELFF
D: NA; size: NA; J: TRBJ2-1; V: TRBV11-1; DNA: TGTGCCAGCAGCTCGCCACCTAGGGGGGGTTTTTTGTACAATGAGCAGTTCTTC; CDR3: CASSSPPRGGFLYNEQFF
D: NA; size: NA; J: TRBJ1-4; V: TRBV2; DNA: TGTGCCAGCAGTGAAAAGACAGAACGTAATGAAAAACTGTTTTTT; CDR3: CASSEKTERNEKLFF
D: NA; size: NA; J: TRBJ2-6; V: TRBV10-1; DNA: TGCGCCAGCAGTGAGTCTGGAGGGGCCAACGTCCTGACTTTC; CDR3: CASSESGGANVLTF
D: TRBD1; size: NA; J: TRBJ2-7; V: TRBV11-3; DNA: TGTGCCAGCAGCTCACGCGGGACAGGTAGCCACGAGCAGTACTTC; CDR3: CASSSRGTGSHEQYF
D: NA; size: few; J: TRBJ1-1; V: TRBV11-3; DNA: TGTGCCAGCAGCCGAGTGGAACGGGGGACTGAAGCTTTCTTT; CDR3: CASSRVERGTEAFF
D: NA; size: NA; J: TRBJ2-3; V: TRBV11-3; DNA: TGTGCCAGCAGCTTAGGAGGGGGTGCAGATACGCAGTATTTT; CDR3: CASSLGGGADTQYF
D: TRBD1; size: NA; J: TRBJ2-7; V: TRBV28; DNA: TGTGCCAGCAGTCGTACCGGGACAGGGGGCTACGAGCAGTACTTC; CDR3: CASSRTGTGGYEQYF
D: TRBD2; size: NA; J: TRBJ2-3; V: TRBV5-1; DNA: TGCGCCAGCAGCTTGGGAGGGACTAGCGGCACAGATACGCAGTATTTT; CDR3: CASSLGGTSGTDTQYF
D: NA; size: NA; J: TRBJ1-1; V: TRBV6-4; DNA: TGTGCCAGCAGCATCTACATGAACACTGAAGCTTTCTTT; CDR3: CASSIYMNTEAFF
D: NA; size: NA; J: TRBJ1-3; V: TRBV5-1; DNA: TGCGCCAGCAGCTGGGGTGAACCTGGAAACACCATATATTTT; CDR3: CASSWGEPGNTIYF
D: NA; size: once; J: TRBJ1-2; V: TRBV23-1; DNA: TGCGCCAGCAGCCAAGATTATCCCGGGATCCCCGGCTACACCTTC; CDR3: CASSQDYPGIPGYTF
D: NA; size: NA; J: TRBJ2-3; V: TRBV11-3; DNA: TGTGCCAGCAGCTTATCCGCCCTAGCGAATACAATTGGTACGCAGTATTTT; CDR3: CASSLSALANTIGTQYF
D: NA; size: NA; J: TRBJ1-2; V: TRBV11-3; DNA: TGTGCCAGCAGCTTGGAACCGGGACCTTATAGGGGCTACACCTTC; CDR3: CASSLEPGPYRGYTF
D: NA; size: once; J: TRBJ2-5; V: TRBV11-3; DNA: TGTGCCAGCAGTTTCGCTGGGCATCAAGAGACCCAGTACTTC; CDR3: CASSFAGHQETQYF
D: TRBD1; size: NA; J: TRBJ2-7; V: TRBV18; DNA: TGTGCCAGCTCAAGCCGGGACAGGGACTACGAGCAGTACTTC; CDR3: CASSSRDRDYEQYF
D: TRBD1; size: NA; J: TRBJ2-1; V: TRBV5-1; DNA: TGCGCCAGCAACGGGGGACAGGTAACCTACAATGAGCAGTTCTTC; CDR3: CASNGGQVTYNEQFF
D: TRBD2; size: NA; J: TRBJ2-5; V: TRBV28; DNA: TGTGCCAGCGTCGGGGGGGAGTGGCGGGAGACCCAGTACTTC; CDR3: CASVGGEWRETQYF
D: TRBD1; size: NA; J: TRBJ1-6; V: TRBV7-4; DNA: TGTGCCAGCAGCGAACAGGGACAGTCGCCCCTCCACTTT; CDR3: CASSEQGQSPLHF
D: NA; size: NA; J: TRBJ2-7; V: TRBV29-1; DNA: TGCAGCGTTGAAGATACAGATCCGACAGGCGCCTCCTACGAGCAGTACTTC; CDR3: CSVEDTDPTGASYEQYF
D: TRBD1; size: NA; J: TRBJ1-6; V: TRBV7-6; DNA: TGTGCCAGCAGCTTAATGGGGACAGACTATAATTCACCCCTCCACTTT; CDR3: CASSLMGTDYNSPLHF
D: NA; size: NA; J: TRBJ1-6; V: TRBV18; DNA: TGTGCCAGCTCACGTTACGACGCAGGTAGCTCCTATAATTCACCCCTCCACTTT; CDR3: CASSRYDAGSSYNSPLHF
D: NA; size: NA; J: TRBJ1-2; V: TRBV12-5; DNA: TGTGCTAGTGGTTTGGGTCAGGGGTTTAATGGCTACACCTTC; CDR3: CASGLGQGFNGYTF
D: TRBD1; size: NA; J: TRBJ1-2; V: TRBV5-1; DNA: TGCGCCAGCAGCCCCGGGGACAGGGGGCCCTATGGCTACACCTTC; CDR3: CASSPGDRGPYGYTF
D: NA; size: NA; J: TRBJ1-6; V: TRBV6-8; DNA: TGTGCCAGCACCCCGGACAGAGCCTATAATTCACCCCTCCACTTT; CDR3: CASTPDRAYNSPLHF